Here is one T cell receptor (beta chain) with its context. The CDR3 runs 18 residues. V lost 5 bases, J lost 5 bases, and 17 bases stayed unmatched. Germline V gene sequence: CDR1 SGHAT, CDR2 FQNNGV. This specimen belongs to a study of blood T cell repertoires in COVID-19. The overall study: Samples of COVID-19 (acute and convalescent) were obtained from the United States, Italy and Spain.

As handled by the study authors: Reference gene primer amplification in the assay estimated nucleated cell counts. Sequencing used immunoSEQ multiplex PCR; TCRdb keeps in-frame clones, though not all of them. Clonal size and the V and J genes are those of that table, whereas D and trimming came from the DNA. The sample consists of 340,000 or so clones, about four fifths of them appearing once. The sequence derives from a young man with active or convalescent COVID-19. Sequencing used peripheral blood. This chain links TRBV11-2 with TRBJ2-5, with 10 bases identical to TRBD1. CDR3 in amino acids: CASSPSVGTGVVWETQYF. The CDR3 DNA sequence: TGTGCCAGCAGCCCAAGCGTCGGGACAGGGGTAGTATGGGAGACCCAGTACTTC. The full variable domain, completed using reference TRBV11-2 and TRBJ2-5, is EAGVAQSPRYKIIEKRQSVAFWCNPISGHATLYWYQQILGQGPKLLIQFQNNGVVDDSQLPKDRFSAERLKGVDSTLKIQPAKLEDSAVYLCASSPSVGTGVVWETQYFGPGTRLLVL.